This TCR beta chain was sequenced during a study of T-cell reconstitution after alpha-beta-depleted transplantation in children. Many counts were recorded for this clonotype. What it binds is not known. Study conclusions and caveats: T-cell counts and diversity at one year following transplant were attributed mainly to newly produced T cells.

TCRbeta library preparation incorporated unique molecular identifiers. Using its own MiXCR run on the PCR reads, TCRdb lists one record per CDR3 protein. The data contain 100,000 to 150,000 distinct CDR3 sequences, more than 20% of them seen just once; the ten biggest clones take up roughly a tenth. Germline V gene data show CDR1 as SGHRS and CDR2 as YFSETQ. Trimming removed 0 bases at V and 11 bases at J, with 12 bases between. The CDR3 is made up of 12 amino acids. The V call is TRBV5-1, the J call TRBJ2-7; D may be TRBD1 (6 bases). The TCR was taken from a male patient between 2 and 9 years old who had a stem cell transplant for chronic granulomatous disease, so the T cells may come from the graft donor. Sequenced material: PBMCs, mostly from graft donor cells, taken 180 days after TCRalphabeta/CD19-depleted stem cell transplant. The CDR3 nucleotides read TGCGCCAGCAGCTTGGACCAGGGGCGTGAGTACTTC. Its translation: CASSLDQGREYF.